This TCR beta chain originates from a study of cytomegalovirus exposure and HLA in healthy donors. The PCR contained 60 Vbeta and 13 Jbeta primers. Profiled with immunoSEQ multiplex PCR; TCRdb holds only in-frame clones, not every one. The table includes about 170,000 clones, roughly 79% detected once. For this clone: What it binds is unknown.

V dropped 6 bases and J dropped 2 bases, with 20 bases sitting between them. Germline V CDR1 and CDR2: SNHLY, FYNNEI. This CDR3 is 17 amino acids long. Although they were nominally healthy when sampled, donors likely had unrecorded immune exposures. Study-wide findings and caveats: Most of the CMV-associated TCR beta chains (in a later analysis) appeared to be HLA-restricted. Across all donors, roughly uniform sequencing depth was an assumption of the presence/absence analyses. The only immune exposure information that was available was CMV serostatus.

The sequence came from a woman in her 30s in good health and CMV-seropositive. This sequence joins TRBV2 and TRBJ2-1, with TRBD1 as a possible D gene (6 bases). Source material: PBMCs. Written as DNA, the CDR3 is TGTGCCAGCAGACAAAGCCTGGCAGGGGTCACCTACAATGAGCAGTTCTTC. This codes for CASRQSLAGVTYNEQFF.